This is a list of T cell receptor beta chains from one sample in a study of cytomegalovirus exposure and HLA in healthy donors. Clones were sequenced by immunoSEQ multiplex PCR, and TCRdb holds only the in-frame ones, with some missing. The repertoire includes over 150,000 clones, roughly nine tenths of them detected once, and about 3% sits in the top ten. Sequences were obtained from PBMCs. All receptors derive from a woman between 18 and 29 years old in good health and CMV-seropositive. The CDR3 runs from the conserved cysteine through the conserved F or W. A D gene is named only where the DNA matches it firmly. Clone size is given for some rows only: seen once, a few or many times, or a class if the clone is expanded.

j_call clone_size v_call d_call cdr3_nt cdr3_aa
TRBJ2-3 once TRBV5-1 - TGCGCCAGCAGCCCGGGACAACTCACAGATACGCAGTATTTT CASSPGQLTDTQYF
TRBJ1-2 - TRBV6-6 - TGTGCCAGCAGTTACTCGAAGGGGAACTATGGCTACACCTTC CASSYSKGNYGYTF
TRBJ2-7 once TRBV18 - TGTGCCAGCTCCCAACAGGGCTCCTACGAGCAGTACTTC CASSQQGSYEQYF
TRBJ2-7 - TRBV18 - TGTGCCAGCTCACGACTGCGGGACGAGCAGTACTTC CASSRLRDEQYF
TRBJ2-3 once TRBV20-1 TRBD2 TGCAGTGCCTCGACTAGCGGGTCATCATATTTT CSASTSGSSYF
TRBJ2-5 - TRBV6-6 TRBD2 TGTGCCAGCAGTTACCTGGGGCGGGGGGAACAAGAGACCCAGTACTTC CASSYLGRGEQETQYF
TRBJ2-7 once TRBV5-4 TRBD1 TGTGCCAGCAGCGGTACAGGGGGAGTTTACTACGAGCAGTACTTC CASSGTGGVYYEQYF
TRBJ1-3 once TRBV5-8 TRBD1 TGTGCCAGCAGCTTGGGCCAGGGGGCAAACACCATATATTTT CASSLGQGANTIYF
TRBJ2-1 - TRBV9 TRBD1 TGTGCCAGCAGCCGTAGATTCGACAGGGTTGAGCAGTTCTTC CASSRRFDRVEQFF
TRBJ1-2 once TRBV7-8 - TGTGCCAGCAGCTCAAACGCGGGGGCGGGTTATGGCTACACCTTC CASSSNAGAGYGYTF
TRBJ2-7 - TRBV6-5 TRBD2 TGTGCCAGCAGCTTAGCGGGAAACTCCTACGAGCAGTACTTC CASSLAGNSYEQYF
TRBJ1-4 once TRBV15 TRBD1 TGTGCCACCAGCAGAGGGAGGGACAGGGGGCTTTCTAATGAAAAACTGTTTTTT CATSRGRDRGLSNEKLFF
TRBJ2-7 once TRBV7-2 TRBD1 TGTGCCAGCAGATTGACAGGGGTTCCTACCTACGAGCAGTACTTC CASRLTGVPTYEQYF
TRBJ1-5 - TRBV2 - TGTGCCAGCAGTGATCAGGGGTCGAGCAATCAGCCCCAGCATTTT CASSDQGSSNQPQHF
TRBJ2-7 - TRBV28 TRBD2 TGTGCCAGCAGTTCTCCATGGACTAGCGGGTACTACGAGCAGTACTTC CASSSPWTSGYYEQYF
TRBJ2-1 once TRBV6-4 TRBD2 TGTGCCAGCAGCCCCGACCCGAGACTAGCAGGGAGCTCCTACAATGAGCAGTTCTTC CASSPDPRLAGSSYNEQFF
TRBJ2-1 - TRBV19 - TGTGCCAGTAGTAGGGGAGCGCCCTTGGATGAGCAGTTCTTC CASSRGAPLDEQFF
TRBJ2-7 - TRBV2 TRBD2 TGTGCCAGCACCCAGGGACTAGCGCCAGTCTACGAGCAGTACTTC CASTQGLAPVYEQYF
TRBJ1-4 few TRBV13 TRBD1 TGTGCCAGCTCCGGGACAGTGAACGAAAAACTGTTTTTT CASSGTVNEKLFF
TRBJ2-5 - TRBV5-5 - TGTGCCAGCAGCCCCTTCCGCGGTTTCTCAGTCTCGGAGACCCAGTACTTC CASSPFRGFSVSETQYF
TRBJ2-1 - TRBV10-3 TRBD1 TGTGCCATCAGTGTAGGGGACAGTCTCTTCTTC CAISVGDSLFF